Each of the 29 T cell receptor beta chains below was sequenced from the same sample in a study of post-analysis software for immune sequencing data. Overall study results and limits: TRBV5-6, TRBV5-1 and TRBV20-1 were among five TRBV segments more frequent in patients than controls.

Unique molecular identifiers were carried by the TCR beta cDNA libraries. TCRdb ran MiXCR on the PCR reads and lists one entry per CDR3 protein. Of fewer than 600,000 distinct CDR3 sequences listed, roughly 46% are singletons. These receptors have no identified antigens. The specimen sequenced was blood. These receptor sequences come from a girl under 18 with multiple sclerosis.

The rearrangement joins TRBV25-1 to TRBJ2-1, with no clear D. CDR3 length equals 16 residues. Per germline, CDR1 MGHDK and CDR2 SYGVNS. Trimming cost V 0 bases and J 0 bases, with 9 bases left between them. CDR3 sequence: CASSEYWGSSYNEQFF. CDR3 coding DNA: TGTGCCAGCAGTGAATATTGGGGTAGCTCCTACAATGAGCAGTTCTTC.

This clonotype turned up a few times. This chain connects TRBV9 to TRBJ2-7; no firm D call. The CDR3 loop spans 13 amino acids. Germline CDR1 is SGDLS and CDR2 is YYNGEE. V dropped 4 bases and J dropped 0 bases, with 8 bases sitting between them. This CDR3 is CASSISPSYEQYF. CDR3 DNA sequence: TGTGCCAGCAGCATAAGTCCCTCCTACGAGCAGTACTTC.

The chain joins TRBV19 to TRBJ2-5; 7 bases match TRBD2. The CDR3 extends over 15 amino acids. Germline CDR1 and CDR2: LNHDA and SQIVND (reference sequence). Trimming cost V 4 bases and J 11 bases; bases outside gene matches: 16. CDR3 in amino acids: CASSKGRETSGEQYF. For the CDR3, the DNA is TGTGCCAGTAGTAAGGGGCGGGAGACTTCTGGGGAGCAGTACTTC.

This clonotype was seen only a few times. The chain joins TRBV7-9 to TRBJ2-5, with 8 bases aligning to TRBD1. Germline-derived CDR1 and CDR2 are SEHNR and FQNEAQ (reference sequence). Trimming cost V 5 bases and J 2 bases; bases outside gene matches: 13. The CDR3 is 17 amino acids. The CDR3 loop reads CASSPPHPGQAQETQYF. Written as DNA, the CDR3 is TGTGCCAGCAGCCCCCCTCACCCGGGACAGGCTCAAGAGACCCAGTACTTC. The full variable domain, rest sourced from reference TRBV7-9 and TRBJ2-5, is DTGVSQNPRHKITKRGQNVTFRCDPISEHNRLYWYRQTLGQGPEFLTYFQNEAQLEKSRLLSDRFSAERPKGSFSTLEIQRTEQGDSAMYLCASSPPHPGQAQETQYFGPGTRLLVL.

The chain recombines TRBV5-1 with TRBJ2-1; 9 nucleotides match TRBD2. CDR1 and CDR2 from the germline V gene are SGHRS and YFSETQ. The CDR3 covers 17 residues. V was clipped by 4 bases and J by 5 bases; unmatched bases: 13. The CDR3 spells CASSVTLSGRYDNEQFF. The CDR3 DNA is TGCGCCAGCAGCGTCACTTTAAGCGGGAGGTACGACAATGAGCAGTTCTTC.

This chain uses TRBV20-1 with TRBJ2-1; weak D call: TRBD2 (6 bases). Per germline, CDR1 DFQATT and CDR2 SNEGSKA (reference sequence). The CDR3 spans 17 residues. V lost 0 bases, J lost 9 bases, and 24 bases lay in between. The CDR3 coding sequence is TGCAGTGCTAGAGACCTCCACTCTAGCGCGAGCCGGGTTGAGCAGTTCTTC. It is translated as CSARDLHSSASRVEQFF.

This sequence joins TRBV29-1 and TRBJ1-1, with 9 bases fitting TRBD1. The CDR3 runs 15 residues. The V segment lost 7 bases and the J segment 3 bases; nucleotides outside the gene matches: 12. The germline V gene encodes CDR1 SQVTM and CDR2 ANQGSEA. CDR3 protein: CSAVPGQGSDTEAFF. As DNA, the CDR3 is TGCAGCGCTGTCCCGGGACAGGGATCAGACACTGAAGCTTTCTTT. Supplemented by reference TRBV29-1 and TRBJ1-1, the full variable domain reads SAVISQKPSRDICQRGTSLTIQCQVDSQVTMMFWYRQQPGQSLTLIATANQGSEATYESGFVIDKFPISRPNLTFSTLTVSNMSPEDSSIYLCSAVPGQGSDTEAFFGQGTRLTVV.

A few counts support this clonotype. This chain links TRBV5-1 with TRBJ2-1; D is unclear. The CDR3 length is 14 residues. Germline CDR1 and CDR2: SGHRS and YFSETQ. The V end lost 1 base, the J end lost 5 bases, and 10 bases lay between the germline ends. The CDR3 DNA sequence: TGCGCCAGCAGCTTGACGCCTAGTAACAATGAGCAGTTCTTC. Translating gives CASSLTPSNNEQFF. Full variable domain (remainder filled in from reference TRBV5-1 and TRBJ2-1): KAGVTQTPRYLIKTRGQQVTLSCSPISGHRSVSWYQQTPGQGLQFLFEYFSETQRNKGNFPGRFSGRQFSNSRSEMNVSTLELGDSALYLCASSLTPSNNEQFFGPGTRLTVL.

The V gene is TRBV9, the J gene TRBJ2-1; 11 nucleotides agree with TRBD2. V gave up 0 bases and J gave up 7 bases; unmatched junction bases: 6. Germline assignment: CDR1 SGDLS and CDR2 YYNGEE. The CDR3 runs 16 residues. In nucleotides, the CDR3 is TGTGCCAGCAGCGTAGCTGTAGCGGGAGGGGAAAATGAGCAGTTCTTC. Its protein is CASSVAVAGGENEQFF.

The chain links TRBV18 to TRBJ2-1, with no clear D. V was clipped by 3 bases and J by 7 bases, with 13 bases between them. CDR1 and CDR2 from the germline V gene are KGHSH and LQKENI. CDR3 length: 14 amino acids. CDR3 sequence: CASSPTLGENEQFF. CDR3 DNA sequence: TGTGCCAGCTCACCTACCCTTGGGGAAAATGAGCAGTTCTTC.

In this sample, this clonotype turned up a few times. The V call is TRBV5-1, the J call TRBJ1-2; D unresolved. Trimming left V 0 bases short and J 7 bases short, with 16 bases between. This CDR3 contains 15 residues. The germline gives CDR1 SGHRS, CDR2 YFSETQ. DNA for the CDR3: TGCGCCAGCAGCTTGGCGGCCAGTCCTGAGAGTGGCTACACCTTC. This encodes CASSLAASPESGYTF. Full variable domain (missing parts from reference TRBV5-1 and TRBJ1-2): KAGVTQTPRYLIKTRGQQVTLSCSPISGHRSVSWYQQTPGQGLQFLFEYFSETQRNKGNFPGRFSGRQFSNSRSEMNVSTLELGDSALYLCASSLAASPESGYTFGSGTRLTVV.

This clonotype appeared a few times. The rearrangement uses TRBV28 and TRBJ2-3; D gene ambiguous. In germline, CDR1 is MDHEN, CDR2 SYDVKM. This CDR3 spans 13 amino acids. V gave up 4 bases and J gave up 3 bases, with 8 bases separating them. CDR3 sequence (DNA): TGTGCCAGCAGTTCCCACAGTACAGATACGCAGTATTTT. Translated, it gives CASSSHSTDTQYF.

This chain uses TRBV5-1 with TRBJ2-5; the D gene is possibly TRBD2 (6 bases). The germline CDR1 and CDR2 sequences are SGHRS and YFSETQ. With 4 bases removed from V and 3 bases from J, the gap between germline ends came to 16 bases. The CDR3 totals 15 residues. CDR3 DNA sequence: TGCGCCAGCAGCCCGTGGACGGGGGAAAAAGAGACCCAGTACTTC. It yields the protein CASSPWTGEKETQYF.

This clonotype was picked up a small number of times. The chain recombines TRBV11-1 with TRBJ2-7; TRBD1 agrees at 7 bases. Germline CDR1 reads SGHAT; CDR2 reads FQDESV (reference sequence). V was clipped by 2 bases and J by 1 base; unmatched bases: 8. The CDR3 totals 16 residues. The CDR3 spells CASSLPRDRDSYEQYF. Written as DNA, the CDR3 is TGTGCCAGCAGCTTACCCCGGGACAGAGATTCCTACGAGCAGTACTTC.

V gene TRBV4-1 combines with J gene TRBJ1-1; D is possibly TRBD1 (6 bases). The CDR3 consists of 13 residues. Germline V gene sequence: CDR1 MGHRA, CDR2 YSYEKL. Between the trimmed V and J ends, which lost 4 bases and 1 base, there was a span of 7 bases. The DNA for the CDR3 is TGCGCCAGCAGCCGACAGGAGAACACTGAAGCTTTCTTT. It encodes CASSRQENTEAFF.

CDR3 region: CASSVEGGPDNEQFF. The CDR3 DNA follows: TGTGCCAGCAGCGTAGAAGGGGGCCCGGACAATGAGCAGTTCTTC. The rearrangement uses TRBV9 and TRBJ2-1; 7 bases fit TRBD1. Germline CDR1 is SGDLS and CDR2 is YYNGEE. This CDR3 is 15 amino acids long. The J segment lost 5 bases and the V segment lost 0 bases, leaving 5 bases of the junction unmatched.

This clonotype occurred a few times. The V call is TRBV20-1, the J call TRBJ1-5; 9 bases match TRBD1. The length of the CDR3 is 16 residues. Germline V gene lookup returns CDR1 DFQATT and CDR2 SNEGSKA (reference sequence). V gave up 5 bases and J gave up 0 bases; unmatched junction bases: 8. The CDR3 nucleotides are TGCAGTGCTTCCCCCTGGGACAGGGATAGCAATCAGCCCCAGCATTTT. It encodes CSASPWDRDSNQPQHF.

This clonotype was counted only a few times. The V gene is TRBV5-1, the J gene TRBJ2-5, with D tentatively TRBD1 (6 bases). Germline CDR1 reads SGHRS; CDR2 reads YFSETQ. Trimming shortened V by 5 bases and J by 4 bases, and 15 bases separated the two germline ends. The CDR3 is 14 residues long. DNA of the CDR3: TGCGCCAGCAGTTTACAGGGAAGGGGAGAGACCCAGTACTTC. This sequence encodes CASSLQGRGETQYF. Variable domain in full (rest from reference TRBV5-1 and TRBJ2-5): KAGVTQTPRYLIKTRGQQVTLSCSPISGHRSVSWYQQTPGQGLQFLFEYFSETQRNKGNFPGRFSGRQFSNSRSEMNVSTLELGDSALYLCASSLQGRGETQYFGPGTRLLVL.

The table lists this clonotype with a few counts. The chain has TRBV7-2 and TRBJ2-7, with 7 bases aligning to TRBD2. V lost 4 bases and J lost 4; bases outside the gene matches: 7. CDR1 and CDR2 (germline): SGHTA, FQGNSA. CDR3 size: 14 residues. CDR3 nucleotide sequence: TGTGCCAGCAGCTCCGCCGCGGGAGAATACGAGCAGTACTTC. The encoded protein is CASSSAAGEYEQYF.

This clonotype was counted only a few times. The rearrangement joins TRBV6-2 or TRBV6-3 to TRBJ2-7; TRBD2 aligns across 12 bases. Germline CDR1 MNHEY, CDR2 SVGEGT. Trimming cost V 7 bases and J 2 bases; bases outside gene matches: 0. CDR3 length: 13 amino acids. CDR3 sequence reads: CASTSGRAYEQYF. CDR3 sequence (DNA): TGTGCCAGCACTAGCGGGAGGGCCTACGAGCAGTACTTC.

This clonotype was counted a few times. DNA of the CDR3: TGTGCCAGCAGTTTATCCCGGACTACTCTCTACGAGCAGTACTTC. It translates to CASSLSRTTLYEQYF. This chain links TRBV27 with TRBJ2-7; weak D call: TRBD2 (6 bases). The germline CDR1 and CDR2 sequences are MNHEY and SMNVEV (reference sequence). The CDR3 spans 15 residues. The ends were cut back, 0 bases at V and 3 bases at J, with 12 bases in the middle.

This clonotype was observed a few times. The CDR3 nucleotides read TGTGCCAGCAGTCGCAATGCGGGTTACTCCTACAATGAGCAGTTCTTC. Its protein is CASSRNAGYSYNEQFF. This chain connects TRBV6-5 to TRBJ2-1, with a tentative D call TRBD2 (5 bases). The V end lost 5 bases, the J end lost 0 bases, and 14 bases lay between the germline ends. Per the germline V gene, CDR1 is MNHEY and CDR2 is SVGAGI. CDR3 length equals 16 residues.

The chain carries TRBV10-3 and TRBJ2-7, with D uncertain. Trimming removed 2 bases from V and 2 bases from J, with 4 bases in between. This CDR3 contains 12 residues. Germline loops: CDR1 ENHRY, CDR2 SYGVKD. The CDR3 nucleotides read TGTGCCATCAGTGAGCCCCCCTACGAGCAGTACTTC. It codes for CAISEPPYEQYF.

CDR3 DNA: TGTGCCAGCAGTACCGACAGGGGTTATAGCAATCAGCCCCAGCATTTT. The encoded protein is CASSTDRGYSNQPQHF. The chain couples TRBV27 to TRBJ1-5; TRBD1 agrees at 8 bases. J lost 0 bases, V lost 5 bases, and 6 bases had no gene match. This CDR3 comprises 16 residues. The germline V gene encodes CDR1 MNHEY and CDR2 SMNVEV (reference sequence).

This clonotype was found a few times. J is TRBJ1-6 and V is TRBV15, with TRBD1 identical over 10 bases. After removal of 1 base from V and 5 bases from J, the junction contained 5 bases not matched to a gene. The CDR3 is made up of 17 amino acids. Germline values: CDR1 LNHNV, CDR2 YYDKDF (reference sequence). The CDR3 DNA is TGTGCCACCAGCAGAGGTCCCGGGACAGGGGATAATTCACCCCTCCACTTT. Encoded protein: CATSRGPGTGDNSPLHF.

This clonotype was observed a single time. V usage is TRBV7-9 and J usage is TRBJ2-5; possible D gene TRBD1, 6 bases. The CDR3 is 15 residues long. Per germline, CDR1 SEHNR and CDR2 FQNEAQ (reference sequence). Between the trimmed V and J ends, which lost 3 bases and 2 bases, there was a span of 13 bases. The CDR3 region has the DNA TGTGCCAGCAGCTTCGCTTGGGGGCAGCAAGAGACCCAGTACTTC. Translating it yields CASSFAWGQQETQYF.

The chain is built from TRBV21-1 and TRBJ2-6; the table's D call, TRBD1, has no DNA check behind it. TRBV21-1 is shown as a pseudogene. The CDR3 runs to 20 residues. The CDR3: CASSKDPNRDRGHGANVLTF. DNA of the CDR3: TGTGCCAGCAGCAAAGACCCGAACCGGGACAGGGGGCATGGGGCCAACGTCCTGACTTTC.

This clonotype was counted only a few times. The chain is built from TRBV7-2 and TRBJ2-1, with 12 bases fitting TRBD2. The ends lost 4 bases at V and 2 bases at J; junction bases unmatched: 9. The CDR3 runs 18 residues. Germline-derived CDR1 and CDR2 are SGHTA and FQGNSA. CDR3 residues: CASSSGITSGRTYNEQFF. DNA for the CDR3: TGTGCCAGCAGCTCTGGAATCACTAGCGGGAGGACCTACAATGAGCAGTTCTTC. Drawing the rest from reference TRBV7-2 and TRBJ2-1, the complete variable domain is GAGVSQSPSNKVTEKGKDVELRCDPISGHTALYWYRQSLGQGLEFLIYFQGNSAPDKSGLPSDRFSAERTGGSVSTLTIQRTQQEDSAVYLCASSSGITSGRTYNEQFFGPGTRLTVL.

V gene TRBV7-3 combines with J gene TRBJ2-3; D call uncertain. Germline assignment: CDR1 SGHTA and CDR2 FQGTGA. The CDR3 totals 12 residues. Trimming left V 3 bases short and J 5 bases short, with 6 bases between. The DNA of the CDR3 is TGTGCCAGCAGCTTGAACATAGATACGCAGTATTTT. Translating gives CASSLNIDTQYF.